The rows below give T cell receptor beta chains drawn from one sample of a study of CD8+CD57+ T cells in acquired aplastic anemia. TCRdb processed the reads anew with MiXCR; each CDR3 protein has one entry. The repertoire has some 180,000 distinct CDR3 sequences, around 50% of them found once; the top ten carry roughly 13%. Sequencing input: sorted CD4+, CD8+, or CD8+CD57+ T cells (not recorded which) from PBMCs. These receptors all stem from a human donor with aplastic anemia. Both conserved end residues are part of each CDR3. Fields, in order: D gene, CDR3 length, V gene, clone size, J gene, CDR3 protein, CDR3 DNA. The D gene is left open where the match is weak. Not all rows give a size; the values are once, few, many and, for expanded clones, a class.

NA	12	TRBV7-9	NA	TRBJ1-1	CASSPTGPEAFF	TGTGCCAGCAGCCCCACAGGGCCGGAAGCTTTCTTT
TRBD2	15	TRBV27	few	TRBJ2-1	CASRRGGAFYNEQFF	TGTGCCAGTCGCCGCGGGGGGGCCTTCTACAATGAGCAGTTCTTC
NA	15	TRBV15	NA	TRBJ2-6	CATSRVGTGANVLTF	TGTGCCACCAGCAGAGTTGGTACCGGGGCCAACGTCCTGACTTTC
NA	12	TRBV24-1	few	TRBJ1-5	CATSDPNQPQHF	TGTGCCACCAGTGATCCCAATCAGCCCCAGCATTTT
TRBD1	14	TRBV29-1	NA	TRBJ1-3	CSVWDRGSGNTIYF	TGCAGCGTGTGGGACAGGGGCTCTGGAAACACCATATATTTT
NA	11	TRBV25-1	few	TRBJ2-3	CARKGSDTQYF	TGTGCCAGAAAAGGATCAGATACGCAGTATTTT
NA	15	TRBV9	NA	TRBJ2-7	CASSVAPVYSYEQYF	TGTGCCAGCAGCGTAGCGCCAGTCTACTCCTACGAGCAGTACTTC
TRBD1	17	TRBV9	many	TRBJ2-2	CASTQTGGTGGSGELFF	TGTGCCAGCACCCAAACGGGGGGGACAGGGGGCTCCGGGGAGCTGTTTTTT
TRBD1	14	TRBV28	few	TRBJ2-3	CASSTGGYTDTQYF	TGTGCCAGCAGTACAGGGGGCTACACAGATACGCAGTATTTT
NA	15	TRBV24-1	many	TRBJ2-2	CATSDPGPNTGELFF	TGTGCCACCAGTGATCCGGGTCCGAACACCGGGGAGCTGTTTTTT
TRBD1	14	TRBV6-5	many	TRBJ1-6	CASSARGGNSPLHF	TGTGCCAGCAGCGCCCGAGGGGGCAATTCACCCCTCCACTTT
NA	14	TRBV20-1	NA	TRBJ2-3	CSARRGVSTDTQYF	TGCAGTGCCCGGCGGGGTGTAAGCACAGATACGCAGTATTTT
TRBD1	15	TRBV19	NA	TRBJ1-5	CASSAPQGSYQPQHF	TGTGCCAGTAGTGCCCCACAGGGGTCATATCAGCCCCAGCATTTT
TRBD1	15	TRBV19	NA	TRBJ1-2	CASGTGTGGPAGYTF	TGTGCCAGTGGTACAGGGACAGGGGGCCCTGCTGGCTACACCTTC
TRBD1	16	TRBV4-2	many	TRBJ1-5	CASSRVPGQGNQPQHF	TGTGCCAGCAGCCGAGTCCCGGGACAGGGAAATCAGCCCCAGCATTTT
NA	16	TRBV9	many	TRBJ2-3	CASSVSTSRGGDTQYF	TGTGCCAGCAGCGTATCGACTAGCAGAGGGGGAGATACGCAGTATTTT
TRBD1	15	TRBV7-8	NA	TRBJ1-3	CASSTTGALGNTIYF	TGTGCCAGCAGCACGACAGGGGCTCTTGGAAACACCATATATTTT
NA	13	TRBV15	few	TRBJ1-5	CATSRDIDQPQHF	TGTGCCACCAGCAGAGATATTGATCAGCCCCAGCATTTT
NA	13	TRBV18	NA	TRBJ2-7	CASSQSPGYEQYF	TGTGCCAGCTCCCAATCCCCGGGATACGAGCAGTACTTC
NA	12	TRBV9	NA	TRBJ2-3	CASSVATDTQYF	TGTGCCAGCAGCGTAGCTACAGATACGCAGTATTTT
NA	18	TRBV9	many	TRBJ1-2	CASSPRSGGPGHSYGYTF	TGTGCCAGCAGCCCTCGTAGTGGCGGACCGGGACATTCCTATGGCTACACCTTC
NA	14	TRBV7-7	NA	TRBJ1-5	CASSKKSGNQPQHF	TGTGCCAGCAGCAAAAAGTCGGGAAATCAGCCCCAGCATTTT
TRBD1	14	TRBV6-5	many	TRBJ1-4	CASSYGTGHEKLFF	TGTGCCAGCAGTTATGGGACAGGACATGAAAAACTGTTTTTT
TRBD1	19	TRBV5-5	NA	TRBJ2-2	CASGARGDRVVRSTGELFF	TGTGCCAGCGGAGCCCGCGGGGACAGGGTAGTAAGGAGCACCGGGGAGCTGTTTTTT
NA	14	TRBV19	NA	TRBJ2-7	CASSRTSSSYEQYF	TGTGCCAGCTCAAGGACGTCAAGCTCCTACGAGCAGTACTTC
TRBD1	14	TRBV19	NA	TRBJ2-7	CASSSGTGNYEQYF	TGTGCCAGTAGTTCTGGGACAGGAAACTACGAGCAGTACTTC
NA	14	TRBV19	NA	TRBJ1-6	CASSTGITNSPLHF	TGTGCCAGTAGCACAGGCATTACGAATTCACCCCTCCACTTT
NA	12	TRBV5-1	NA	TRBJ1-2	CASGEPSSGYAF	TGCGCCAGCGGAGAACCGTCTTCCGGCTACGCCTTC
NA	14	TRBV10-3	NA	TRBJ1-2	CAISESGVHYGYTF	TGTGCCATCAGTGAGTCGGGGGTTCACTATGGCTACACCTTC
TRBD1	13	TRBV29-1	NA	TRBJ2-3	CSVDDRDPDTQYF	TGCAGCGTTGATGACAGGGACCCAGATACGCAGTATTTT
TRBD2	15	TRBV11-2	NA	TRBJ2-1	CASSPGLAVPFEQFF	TGTGCCAGCAGCCCAGGACTAGCGGTACCCTTTGAGCAGTTCTTC
NA	16	TRBV9	NA	TRBJ2-7	CASSESTQLSSYEQYF	TGTGCCAGCAGTGAGTCCACACAGCTATCCTCCTACGAGCAGTACTTC
TRBD1	14	TRBV29-1	NA	TRBJ2-7	CSVDPAQGAREQYF	TGCAGCGTCGACCCGGCACAGGGGGCCCGCGAGCAGTACTTC
TRBD1	14	TRBV29-1	NA	TRBJ2-1	CSVRTGISYNEQFF	TGCAGCGTTCGGACAGGGATCTCCTACAATGAGCAGTTCTTC
NA	13	TRBV11-3	many	TRBJ2-7	CASSSGLTYEQYF	TGTGCCAGCAGCTCGGGACTGACCTACGAGCAGTACTTC
NA	11	TRBV10-3	NA	TRBJ1-5	CAIDGNQPQHF	TGTGCCATCGACGGCAATCAGCCCCAGCATTTT
TRBD1	15	TRBV27	NA	TRBJ2-1	CASRTPGTGDNEQFF	TGTGCCAGCAGGACTCCCGGGACAGGGGACAATGAGCAGTTCTTC
TRBD2	18	TRBV25-1	many	TRBJ2-6	CASSATSGGLSGANVLTF	TGTGCCAGCAGTGCAACTAGCGGGGGGCTCTCTGGGGCCAACGTCCTGACTTTC
NA	14	TRBV7-2	NA	TRBJ2-7	CASSLALGRREQYF	TGTGCCAGCAGCTTAGCGCTAGGCAGACGCGAGCAGTACTTC
NA	13	TRBV29-1	NA	TRBJ2-3	CSGGATSADTRYF	TGCAGCGGGGGGGCTACTAGCGCAGATACGCGGTATTTT
NA	13	TRBV9	many	TRBJ2-3	CASSVTRTDTQYF	TGTGCCAGCAGCGTGACTCGCACAGATACGCAGTATTTT
NA	11	TRBV4-1	NA	TRBJ2-1	CASSQESEQFF	TGCGCCAGCAGCCAAGAGAGTGAGCAGTTCTTC
NA	16	TRBV19	NA	TRBJ2-2	CASSIRAAANTGELFF	TGTGCCAGTAGTATTCGGGCCGCCGCGAACACCGGGGAGCTGTTTTTT
NA	14	TRBV19	NA	TRBJ1-4	CASTGGQSNEKLFF	TGTGCCAGTACCGGCGGGCAGTCTAATGAAAAACTGTTTTTT
TRBD1	13	TRBV29-1	NA	TRBJ1-1	CSVDDRGGTEAFF	TGCAGCGTCGACGACAGGGGCGGCACTGAAGCTTTCTTT
TRBD2	15	TRBV12-3/TRBV12-4	few	TRBJ2-1	CASSPPGGGGNEQFF	TGTGCCAGCAGTCCCCCCGGGGGGGGGGGTAATGAGCAGTTCTTC
TRBD1	15	TRBV5-1	many	TRBJ2-2	CASSWGQGLTGELFF	TGCGCCAGCAGCTGGGGACAGGGGTTAACCGGGGAGCTGTTTTTT
TRBD1	15	TRBV20-1	NA	TRBJ1-6	CSARTPGQGASPLHF	TGCAGTGCTAGAACCCCGGGACAGGGGGCTTCACCCCTCCACTTT
NA	14	TRBV7-3	many	TRBJ2-3	CASSLDDPTDTQYF	TGTGCCAGCAGCTTAGACGACCCCACAGATACGCAGTATTTT
NA	16	TRBV15	few	TRBJ1-6	CATSRDFGGTNSPLHF	TGTGCCACCAGCAGAGATTTCGGGGGGACTAATTCGCCCCTCCACTTT
NA	14	TRBV7-2	many	TRBJ2-7	CASSLDRGGLEQYF	TGTGCCAGCAGCTTAGACAGGGGGGGCCTCGAGCAGTACTTC
NA	12	TRBV20-1	NA	TRBJ1-5	CSGQAGGQPQHF	TGCAGTGGACAGGCCGGGGGTCAGCCCCAGCATTTT
NA	13	TRBV20-1	NA	TRBJ2-3	CSAPGARTDTQYF	TGCAGTGCCCCCGGGGCGCGGACAGATACGCAGTATTTT
TRBD1	14	TRBV19	NA	TRBJ2-5	CASSIGQGQETQYF	TGTGCCAGTAGTATCGGACAGGGCCAAGAGACCCAGTACTTC
NA	13	TRBV20-1	NA	TRBJ2-2	CSARFGAGGELFF	TGCAGTGCTAGATTCGGGGCGGGCGGGGAGCTGTTTTTT
TRBD2	15	TRBV6-5	many	TRBJ2-7	CASSYPTGTSGEQYF	TGTGCCAGCAGTTACCCCACCGGGACTAGCGGGGAGCAGTACTTC
NA	15	TRBV5-1	many	TRBJ1-6	CASSLSSGWGSPLHF	TGCGCCAGCAGCTTGAGTTCTGGGTGGGGGTCACCCCTCCACTTT
TRBD1	14	TRBV15	few	TRBJ1-5	CATSYDRDNQPQHF	TGTGCCACCAGTTACGACAGGGACAATCAGCCCCAGCATTTT
TRBD1	15	TRBV2	NA	TRBJ1-6	CASSERQGAFSPLHF	TGTGCCAGCAGTGAAAGACAGGGGGCATTCTCACCCCTCCACTTT
TRBD2	14	TRBV3-1	NA	TRBJ2-3	CASRPSGGADTQYF	TGTGCCAGCAGACCTAGCGGGGGGGCAGATACGCAGTATTTT